The source of this T cell receptor beta chain is a study of shared clonotypes between healthy human individuals. Study conclusions and caveats: Across subsets, estimated richness was generally greater for naive than for memory populations. A handful of donors showed sharing of 4.5% to 5% of naive CD4 clonotypes.

Here immunoSEQ multiplex PCR was the method, and the copy in TCRdb shows in-frame clones only, minus some. This sample has under 150,000 clones, with approximately 70% found just once. The donors were adults (healthy and HIV-negative) with no recent acute infections or vaccinations. About this clone itself: Its antigen remains unknown.

This receptor was taken from a woman aged 25 to 45 in good health. The sequenced material came from memory CD8+ T cells sorted from blood. The sample's subset: CD45RO+ cells pooled with CCR7-negative TemRA cells.

In DNA form, the CDR3 reads TGTGCCAGCAGCCCCAGGGGGAGGGGAGAGGACGAGCAGTACTTC. As protein: CASSPRGRGEDEQYF. The rearrangement uses TRBV9 and TRBJ2-7, with D perhaps given as TRBD1 or TRBD2 (7 bases each). The CDR3 totals 15 residues. The germline V gene encodes CDR1 SGDLS and CDR2 YYNGEE. V was clipped by 4 bases and J by 5 bases, with 19 bases between them. The full variable domain, rest sourced from reference TRBV9 and TRBJ2-7, is DSGVTQTPKHLITATGQRVTLRCSPRSGDLSVYWYQQSLDQGLQFLIQYYNGEERAKGNILERFSAQQFPDLHSELNLSSLELGDSALYFCASSPRGRGEDEQYFGPGTRLTVT.